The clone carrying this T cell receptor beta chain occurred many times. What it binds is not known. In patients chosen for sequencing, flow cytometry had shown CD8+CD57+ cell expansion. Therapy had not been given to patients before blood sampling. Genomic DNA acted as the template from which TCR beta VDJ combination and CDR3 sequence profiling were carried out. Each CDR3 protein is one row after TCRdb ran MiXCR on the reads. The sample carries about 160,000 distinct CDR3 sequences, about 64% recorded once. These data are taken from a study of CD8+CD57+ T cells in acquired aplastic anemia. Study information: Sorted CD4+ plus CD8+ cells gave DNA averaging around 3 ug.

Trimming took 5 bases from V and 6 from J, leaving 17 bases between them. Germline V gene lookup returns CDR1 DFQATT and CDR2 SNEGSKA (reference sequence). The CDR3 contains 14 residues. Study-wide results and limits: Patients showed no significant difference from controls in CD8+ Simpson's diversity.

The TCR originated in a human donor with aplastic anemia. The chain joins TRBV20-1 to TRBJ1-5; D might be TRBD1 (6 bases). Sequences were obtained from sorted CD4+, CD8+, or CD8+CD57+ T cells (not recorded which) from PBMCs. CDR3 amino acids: CSAVSGAGSQPQHF. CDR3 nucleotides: TGCAGTGCTGTTTCAGGGGCGGGGAGTCAGCCCCAGCATTTT.